This T cell receptor beta chain was sequenced during a study of cytomegalovirus exposure and HLA in healthy donors. Overall study: Membership in the Caucasian-associated ancestry cluster was found for around 85% of roughly 360 genotyped donors. Regarding the study as a whole: Overall, some 160 TCR beta chains were annotated as cytomegalovirus-associated. Most of the CMV-associated TCR beta chains (in a later analysis) appeared to be HLA-restricted.

Unrecorded immune exposure was likely among donors, who were nominally healthy when sampled. This clone was counted once. Its antigen is not identified. The CDR3 has 11 residues. From germline, CDR1 is DFQATT and CDR2 SNEGSKA (reference sequence). Trimming removed 4 bases at V and 5 bases at J, with 7 bases between. The study ran its PCR with 60 Vbeta and 13 Jbeta primers. Sequencing was performed with immunoSEQ multiplex PCR; in TCRdb, only in-frame clones are kept and a portion is missing. Of about 250,000 clones in the sample, around two thirds were seen once. The V gene is TRBV20-1, the J gene TRBJ2-3, with D perhaps matching TRBD2 (5 bases). The sequence was obtained from a female donor in good health and CMV-seronegative. Input material: PBMCs. The CDR3 DNA sequence: TGCAGTGCTACCCGGGGAGATACGCAGTATTTT. It encodes CSATRGDTQYF.